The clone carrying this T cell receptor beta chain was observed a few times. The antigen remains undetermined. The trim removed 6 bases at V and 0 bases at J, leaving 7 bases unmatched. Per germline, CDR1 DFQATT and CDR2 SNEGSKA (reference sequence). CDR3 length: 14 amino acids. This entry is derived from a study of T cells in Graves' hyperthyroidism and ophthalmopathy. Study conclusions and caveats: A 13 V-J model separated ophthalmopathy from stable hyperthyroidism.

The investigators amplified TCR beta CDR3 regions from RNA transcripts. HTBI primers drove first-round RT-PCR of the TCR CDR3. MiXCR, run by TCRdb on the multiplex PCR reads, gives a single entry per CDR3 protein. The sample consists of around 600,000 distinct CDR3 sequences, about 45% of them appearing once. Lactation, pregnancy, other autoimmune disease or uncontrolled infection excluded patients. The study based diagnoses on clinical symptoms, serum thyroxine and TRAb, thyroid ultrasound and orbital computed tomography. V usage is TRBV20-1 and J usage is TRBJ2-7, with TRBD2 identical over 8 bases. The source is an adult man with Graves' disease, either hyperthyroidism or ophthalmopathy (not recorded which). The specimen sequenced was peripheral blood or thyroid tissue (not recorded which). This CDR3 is CSARPGLDSYEQYF. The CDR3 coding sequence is TGCAGTGCGCGCCCGGGACTAGACTCCTACGAGCAGTACTTC.